This T cell receptor beta chain was observed in a study of PD-L1 blockade in urothelial cancer. Study summary: The study started patients on atezolizumab in the mid-2010s, giving 1,200 mg intravenously every 3 weeks. Per blood sample, T cells had a median of roughly 150,000. Samples came from 3 weeks, at the second dose, and 6 weeks into treatment. Of some 29 patients, approximately 23 were males with bladder-origin urothelial cancer.

Time point specified: peripheral blood 6 weeks after treatment start. V shed 5 bases, J shed 7 bases, and the junction held 13 bases outside the gene matches. The CDR3 runs 15 residues. The germline V gene has CDR1 SEHNR and CDR2 FQNEAQ (reference sequence). Here immunoSEQ multiplex PCR was the method, and the copy in TCRdb shows in-frame clones only, minus some. The table lists 45,000 to 55,000 clones, approximately 86% of them singletons, with under 2.5% in the top ten. The sequence was collected from a man aged 45-65 years with urothelial cancer. This chain links TRBV7-9 with TRBJ2-7; 8 bases are shared with TRBD1. Here the sequenced sample was PBMCs, taken around atezolizumab (anti-PD-L1) treatment. The CDR3 bases are TGTGCCAGCAGCCCCCCCAGGGGGCGCGGCTATGAGCAGTACTTC. Amino acid sequence: CASSPPRGRGYEQYF.